The rows below give T cell receptor beta chains drawn from one sample of a study of cytomegalovirus exposure and HLA in healthy donors. TCRdb's copy holds only in-frame clones and misses some; the assay was immunoSEQ multiplex PCR. The sample lists under 150,000 clones, roughly 68% occurring once. Sequencing was done on a sample of PBMCs. These receptors originate from a man aged 55 to 70 in good health and CMV-seronegative. The CDR3 runs from the conserved cysteine through the conserved F or W. The D gene is left open where the match is weak. Clone size is not always given. Where it is, it says once, few, many or a class for expanded clones.

V	J	D	size	DNA	CDR3
TRBV27	TRBJ2-2	-	-	TGTGCCATAGCTGGGACTCGTAAGAACACCGGGGAGCTGTTTTTT	CAIAGTRKNTGELFF
TRBV19	TRBJ2-3	TRBD1	-	TGTGCCAGTAGTATAAGGAGACAGGGAGCAGATACGCAGTATTTT	CASSIRRQGADTQYF
TRBV30	TRBJ1-5	-	-	TGTGCCTGGAGTGCGGGGGGCGGCGTAAGGAGCAATCAGCCCCAGCATTTT	CAWSAGGGVRSNQPQHF
TRBV5-4	TRBJ1-1	-	-	TGTGCCAGCAGCTTTCGTCACCGGGATACTGAAGCTTTCTTT	CASSFRHRDTEAFF
TRBV7-6	TRBJ1-4	-	few	TGTGCCAGCAGCTTAGGGCCCAGGGCCAATGAAAAACTGTTTTTT	CASSLGPRANEKLFF
TRBV6-5	TRBJ2-7	-	few	TGTGCCAGCAGTTACCTGTCGGGGGGCGCAAAGAACGAGCAGTACTTC	CASSYLSGGAKNEQYF
TRBV19	TRBJ2-6	TRBD1	-	TGTGCCAGTAGATCAAGGACAGGCGGAACTGGGGCCAACGTCCTGACTTTC	CASRSRTGGTGANVLTF
TRBV6-6	TRBJ1-4	TRBD1	-	TGTGCCAGCAGTACAGGGGACCCAATTAATGAAAAACTGTTTTTT	CASSTGDPINEKLFF
TRBV6-5	TRBJ1-5	TRBD1	-	TGTGCCAGCAGTTACGGGGGACAGGGGAATCAGCCCCAGCATTTT	CASSYGGQGNQPQHF
TRBV5-1	TRBJ1-4	-	-	TGCGCCAGCAGCCTAAGACCCGTGGGGACATTCGCCGTTAATGAAAAACTGTTTTTT	CASSLRPVGTFAVNEKLFF
TRBV6-6	TRBJ1-4	-	-	TGTGCCGGCAGTTCCCCCCTCGGTGGGCAGGATGAAAAACTGTTTTTT	CAGSSPLGGQDEKLFF
TRBV5-1	TRBJ2-3	TRBD2	few	TGCGCCAGCAGCCCCAGAGTGGCGGGAGAGGGAGATACGCAGTATTTT	CASSPRVAGEGDTQYF
TRBV10-3	TRBJ2-3	TRBD2	-	TGTGCCATCAGTGGGGGCCTAGCGGGAGGAACAGATACGCAGTATTTT	CAISGGLAGGTDTQYF
TRBV4-1	TRBJ2-5	TRBD1	once	TGCGCCAGCAGCTCCACAGGGGTAATCCAAGAGACCCAGTACTTC	CASSSTGVIQETQYF
TRBV19	TRBJ2-2	-	-	TGTGCCAGTAGTACCTCAGGAACCGGGGAGCTGTTTTTT	CASSTSGTGELFF
TRBV5-1	TRBJ2-7	TRBD2	few	TGCGCCAGCAGCTTGGCATCCCTAGCGGGAGCATTGAACGAGCAGTACTTC	CASSLASLAGALNEQYF
TRBV7-3	TRBJ2-1	-	-	TGTGCCAGCAGCTCGCCGGACTTGGTAAGGGAGCAGTTCTTC	CASSSPDLVREQFF
TRBV18	TRBJ1-6	-	-	TGTGCCAGCTCACCCCGACAGAATAATAATTCACCCCTCCACTTT	CASSPRQNNNSPLHF
TRBV5-1	TRBJ2-1	-	-	TGCGCCAGCAGCATGAAACAGGAACCGCCTACCAATGAGCAGTTCTTC	CASSMKQEPPTNEQFF
TRBV9	TRBJ2-5	TRBD2	-	TGTGCCAGCAGCGCACCGGGACTAGCGGGAGGAGAGACCCAGTACTTC	CASSAPGLAGGETQYF
TRBV5-4	TRBJ1-1	-	-	TGTGCCAGCAGCAGAGATTTACAGGGCACTGAAGCTTTCTTT	CASSRDLQGTEAFF
TRBV29-1	TRBJ1-2	TRBD1	few	TGCAGCGTTGATCACTCGGCAGGGGGATATGGTGGCTACACCTTC	CSVDHSAGGYGGYTF
TRBV7-2	TRBJ1-1	-	-	TGTGCCAGCAGCGTACGTGGGGGGGGGAACACTGAAGCTTTCTTT	CASSVRGGGNTEAFF
TRBV2	TRBJ1-2	TRBD1	once	TGTGCCAGCAGTGAATCCCGCGGACAGGGTTTCGGCGGCTACACCTTC	CASSESRGQGFGGYTF
TRBV15	TRBJ2-3	-	-	TGTGCCACCAGCAGAGATTTGTCAGGGGTCGATACGCAGTATTTT	CATSRDLSGVDTQYF
TRBV30	TRBJ2-6	TRBD1	-	TGTGCCTGGAGTGTAGGGGGACAGGGGGCGCACGGGGCCAACGTCCTGACTTTC	CAWSVGGQGAHGANVLTF
TRBV2	TRBJ2-1	-	-	TGTGCCAGCAGCACCGGAGGGGTAACCTACAATGAGCAGTTCTTC	CASSTGGVTYNEQFF
TRBV11-2	TRBJ2-7	-	-	TGTGCCAGCAGCTCCCTACAGTATACGGGGGAGCAGTACTTC	CASSSLQYTGEQYF
TRBV30	TRBJ1-5	-	-	TGTGCCTGGAGTAGAACAGGGAATCAGCCCCAGCATTTT	CAWSRTGNQPQHF
TRBV28	TRBJ1-4	TRBD1	-	TGTGCCAGCAGTTCCCACCAGGGGGCAGGGAATGAAAAACTGTTTTTT	CASSSHQGAGNEKLFF
TRBV6-1	TRBJ1-4	-	-	TGTGCCAGCAGTGTCCAGCAGGGGAACAGTAATGAAAAACTGTTTTTT	CASSVQQGNSNEKLFF
TRBV30	TRBJ1-2	-	-	TGTGCCTGGGGCACCGGACATTATGGCTACACCTTC	CAWGTGHYGYTF
TRBV5-1	TRBJ2-3	-	few	TGCGCCAGCAGCTTGGGTCTAGTGGGTTCGGATACGCAGTATTTT	CASSLGLVGSDTQYF
TRBV7-9	TRBJ2-5	-	-	TGTGCCAGCAATAATAAGGCAGGGGAGACCCAGTACTTC	CASNNKAGETQYF
TRBV7-3	TRBJ2-3	-	few	TGTGCCAGCAGCTCCTCGAGCACAGATACGCAGTATTTT	CASSSSSTDTQYF
TRBV27	TRBJ2-7	TRBD2	-	TGTGCCAGCAAGACTTTACTAGCGGGAGTCGAGCAGTACTTC	CASKTLLAGVEQYF
TRBV19	TRBJ2-1	-	once	TGTGCCAGTAGGGACACCTACAATGAGCAGTTCTTC	CASRDTYNEQFF
TRBV5-8	TRBJ1-2	-	-	TGTGCCAGCAGCCCGAGACAGAACGTAGGTGGCTACACCTTC	CASSPRQNVGGYTF
TRBV2	TRBJ1-5	-	-	TGTGCCAGCAGTGAACCCCCAGGGCTTCAGCCCCAGCATTTT	CASSEPPGLQPQHF
TRBV2	TRBJ2-7	TRBD2	-	TGTGCCAGCAGTGAGGCTAGCGGGAGCTACGAGCAGTACTTC	CASSEASGSYEQYF
TRBV19	TRBJ1-1	-	once	TGTGCCAGTAGTCCCAGGGACCGGGACAAACTATGGAACACTGAAGCTTTCTTT	CASSPRDRDKLWNTEAFF
TRBV7-3	TRBJ2-1	-	-	TGTGCCAGCAGCTTAACACGTAGCAACAATGAGCAGTTCTTC	CASSLTRSNNEQFF
TRBV7-2	TRBJ2-3	-	-	TGTGCCAGCAGCTTAAACGGTCTGGGCGCGTCCACAGATACGCAGTATTTT	CASSLNGLGASTDTQYF
TRBV5-1	TRBJ2-7	-	-	TGCGCCAGCAGCTCGTCAATCGTCTGGGCGTACGAGCAGTACTTC	CASSSSIVWAYEQYF
TRBV7-7	TRBJ2-7	-	-	TGTGCTAGCAGCTTTTATACCACAGGAAACGACTCCGAGCAGTACTTC	CASSFYTTGNDSEQYF
TRBV11-2	TRBJ2-7	-	-	TGTGCCAGCAACGGTCGCGGCTCCTACGAGCAGTACTTC	CASNGRGSYEQYF
TRBV7-9	TRBJ1-2	-	-	TGTGCCAGCAGCTTAGCGGGGGCCGGGTATGGCTACACCTTC	CASSLAGAGYGYTF
TRBV5-4	TRBJ2-2	TRBD1	-	TGTGCCAGCAGCTTGGATAACAGGGGCGGCACCGGGGAGCTGTTTTTT	CASSLDNRGGTGELFF
TRBV5-1	TRBJ1-2	-	-	TGCGCCAGCAGCTTGGACCCAGGGGTCTATGGCTACACCTTC	CASSLDPGVYGYTF
TRBV9	TRBJ2-2	TRBD1	-	TGTGCCAGCAGGGGGGACTCGACAGGGGATCGATCGAACACCGGGGAGCTGTTTTTT	CASRGDSTGDRSNTGELFF
TRBV2	TRBJ1-2	TRBD1	-	TGTGCCAGCAGCGACCGGGACAGGGACGGCTACACCTTC	CASSDRDRDGYTF
TRBV9	TRBJ1-5	-	once	TGTGCCAGCAGCGCCGGTACCCTTTTTCAGCCCCAGCATTTT	CASSAGTLFQPQHF
TRBV6-1	TRBJ1-2	-	-	TGTGCCAGCAGTGAAGTATCTAACTATGGCTACACCTTC	CASSEVSNYGYTF
TRBV30	TRBJ2-1	TRBD2	-	TGTGCCTGGAGCCCAATAAGGACTAGCGGAAACAATGAGCAGTTCTTC	CAWSPIRTSGNNEQFF